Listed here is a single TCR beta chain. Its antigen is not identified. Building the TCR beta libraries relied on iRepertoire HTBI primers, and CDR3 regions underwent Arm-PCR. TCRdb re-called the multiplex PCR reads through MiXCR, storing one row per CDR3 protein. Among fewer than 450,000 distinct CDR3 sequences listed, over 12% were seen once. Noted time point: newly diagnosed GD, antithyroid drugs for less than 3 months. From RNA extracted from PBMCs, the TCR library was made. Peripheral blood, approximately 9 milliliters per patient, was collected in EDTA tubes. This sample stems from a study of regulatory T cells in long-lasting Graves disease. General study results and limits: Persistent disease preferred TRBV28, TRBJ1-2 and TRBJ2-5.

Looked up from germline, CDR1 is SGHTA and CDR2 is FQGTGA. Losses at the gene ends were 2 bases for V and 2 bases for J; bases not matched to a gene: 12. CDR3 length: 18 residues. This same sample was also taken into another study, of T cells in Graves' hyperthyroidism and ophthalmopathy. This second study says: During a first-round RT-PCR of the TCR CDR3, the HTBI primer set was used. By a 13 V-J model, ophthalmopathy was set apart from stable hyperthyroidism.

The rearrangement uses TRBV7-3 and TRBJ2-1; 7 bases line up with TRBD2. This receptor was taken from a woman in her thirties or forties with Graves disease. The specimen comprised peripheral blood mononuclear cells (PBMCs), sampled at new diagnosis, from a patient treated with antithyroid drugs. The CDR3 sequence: CASSLVASGKNTYNEQFF. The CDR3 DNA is TGTGCCAGCAGCTTAGTGGCTAGCGGAAAAAATACCTACAATGAGCAGTTCTTC.